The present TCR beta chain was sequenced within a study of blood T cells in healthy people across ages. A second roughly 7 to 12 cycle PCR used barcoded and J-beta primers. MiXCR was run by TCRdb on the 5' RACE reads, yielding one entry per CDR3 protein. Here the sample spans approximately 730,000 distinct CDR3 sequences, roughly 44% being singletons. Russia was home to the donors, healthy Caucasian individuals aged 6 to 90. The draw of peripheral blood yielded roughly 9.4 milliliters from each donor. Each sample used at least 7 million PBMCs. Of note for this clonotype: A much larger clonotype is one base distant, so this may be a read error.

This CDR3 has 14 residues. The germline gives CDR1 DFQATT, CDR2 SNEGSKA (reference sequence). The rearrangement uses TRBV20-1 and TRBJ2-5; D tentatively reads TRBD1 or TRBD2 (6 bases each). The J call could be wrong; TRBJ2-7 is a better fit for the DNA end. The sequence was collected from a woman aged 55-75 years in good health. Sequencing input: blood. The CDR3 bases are TGCAGTGCTACTCACGGGGGCGCATCCTCCGAGCAGTACTTC. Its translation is CSATHGGASSEQYF.